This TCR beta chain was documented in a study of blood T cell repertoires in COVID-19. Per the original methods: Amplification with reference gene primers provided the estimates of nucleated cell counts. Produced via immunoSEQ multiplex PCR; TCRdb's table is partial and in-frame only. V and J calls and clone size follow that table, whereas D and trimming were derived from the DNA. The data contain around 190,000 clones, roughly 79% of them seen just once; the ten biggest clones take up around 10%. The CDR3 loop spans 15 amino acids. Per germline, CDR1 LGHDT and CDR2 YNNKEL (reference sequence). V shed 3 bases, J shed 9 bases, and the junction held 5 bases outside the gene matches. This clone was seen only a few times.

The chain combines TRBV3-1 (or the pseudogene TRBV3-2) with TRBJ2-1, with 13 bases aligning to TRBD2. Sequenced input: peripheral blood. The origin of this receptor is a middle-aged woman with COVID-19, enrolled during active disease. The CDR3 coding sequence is TGTGCCAGCAGCCAGGGACTAGCGGGAAGGGGTGAGCAGTTCTTC. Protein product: CASSQGLAGRGEQFF.